This TCR beta chain emerged from a study of vaccination effects on CD4 cells after COVID-19 (dated by TCRdb to between 2021 and 2024). In the study overall: Post-vaccine samples across the study were collected a median of 72 days after the second dose, with a range of 14 to 241. In the study, cultures from other donors were sequenced using the Oncomine TCR Beta short-read assay on an Illumina iSeq 100. The study compared SARS-CoV-2 spike-specific CD4+ TCR repertoires before and after mRNA vaccination in COVID-19 convalescent patients and infection-naive vaccine recipients. The full study included roughly 10 COVID-19 convalescent patients and a handful of SARS-CoV-2-naive healthy vaccine recipients. Here is what the overall study found, with its caveats: The study was limited by a small number of convalescent patients, and early post-infection timepoints were lacking. At late post-vaccination timepoints, both infection-induced and vaccine-induced clones showed marked clonal contraction, consistent with waning T cell responses. Among healthy vaccine recipients, nearly all vaccine-induced clones were SARS-CoV-2 mono-reactive, and only 1 of 255 was cross-reactive with common cold coronaviruses.

The library was produced with the immunoSEQ multiplex PCR assay. DNA from the cultured and isolated CD4+ T cells underwent TCR beta CDR3 sequencing. Per the authors' processing: Non-productive TCR sequences were discarded, and reads were trimmed to the CDR3 region, with only CDR3s of 7 or more amino acids retained. Antigen-specific clonotypes were identified using the MANAFEST web app by comparison of expansion in peptide wells against reference cultures. To count as positive, a clone had to show expansion at FDR<0.05 compared with the reference and with all other wells, an odds ratio above 5, and a frequency above 0.1% in two replicate wells. A clonotype was defined as cross-reactive if the clonotype was significantly expanded both in SARS-CoV-2 spike wells and in at least one common cold coronavirus spike condition. Levenshtein distance calculated with the stringdist R package was used to assess CDR3 similarity, and unrooted trees were constructed with ape in R 3.6.1. In TCRdb, the immuneACCESS table is reduced to in-frame sequences with V and J assigned. These tables do not hold every clone; where another copy was compared, an unresolved V gene accounts for under half, and the others remain unexplained. That table furnishes V, J and clone size, whereas the DNA furnished D and trimming. The table for this sample lists approximately 24,000 clones; around four fifths of them were counted only once. The biggest ten clones account for about 24% of the sample.

In the ViraFEST assay, PBMC were stimulated with viral peptide pools, and antigen-specific CD4+ T cell clonotypes were then identified by expansion using TCR sequencing. After 10 to 11 days of culture, CD4+ T cells were isolated with the EasySep CD4+ T cell isolation kit. Participants received two doses of either the BNT162b2 or the mRNA-1273 mRNA SARS-CoV-2 vaccine. None of the healthy vaccine recipients had a prior SARS-CoV-2 infection, which was confirmed by nucleocapsid antibody tests that came back negative both before and after vaccination. A few million PBMC per well were cultured with approximately 10 ug/ml peptides in IMDM containing approximately 4.7% human AB serum, approximately 9.1 IU/ml IL-2 and gentamicin. On days 3 and 7, half of the culture medium was replaced with fresh IL-2-containing medium. Unless otherwise noted, each peptide stimulation condition was cultured in triplicate wells. Using Ficoll-Paque Plus gradient centrifugation, PBMC were separated from whole blood and then either used fresh or cryopreserved at -140C. Overlapping peptide pools spanned the spike proteins of SARS-CoV-2 and the common cold coronaviruses HCoV-NL63, HCoV-OC43 and HCoV-229E. The QIAamp micro DNA kit was used to extract genomic DNA from the cultured CD4+ T cells.

A single count supports this clone. Its antigen specificity is not known. Base quality data are lacking; no much larger clone is found one base away. Taken from the germline V gene, the CDR1 and CDR2 loops are SGDLS and YYNGEE. V has 4 bases trimmed and J has 7 bases trimmed; junction bases matching no gene number 14. Measured from the cysteine to the phenylalanine, the CDR3 is 16 residues long. The DNA shown is the 48-base CDR3, in frame from base 1. The sequence joins TRBV9 to TRBJ2-1; 7 central bases correspond to TRBD2. The source of this sequence is a human donor who received a COVID-19 vaccine. The starting material was CD4+ T cells from PBMCs cultured with HCoV-NL63 spike peptides, obtained after COVID-19 vaccination. Sample cell subset or site, as interpreted from the label and publication: HCoV-NL63 spike overlapping peptide pool stimulation. Here the CDR3 is given as CASSPRRASGRNEQFF. The sequenced DNA is TGTGCCAGCAGCCCAAGAAGGGCCTCCGGGAGGAATGAGCAGTTCTTC. Joined to the reference TRBV9 and TRBJ2-1 proteins, this CDR3 gives the full variable domain: DSGVTQTPKHLITATGQRVTLRCSPRSGDLSVYWYQQSLDQGLQFLIQYYNGEERAKGNILERFSAQQFPDLHSELNLSSLELGDSALYFCASSPRRASGRNEQFFGPGTRLTVL.